Described below is a single T cell receptor beta chain sequence and its context. The data were produced by immunoSEQ multiplex PCR, yet TCRdb's version contains in-frame clones alone and is incomplete. The table includes roughly 170,000 clones, around 88% detected once. This specimen belongs to a study of control samples from healthy donors and cancer patients. This CDR3 has 12 residues. Germline CDR1 reads LGHDT; CDR2 reads YNNKEL (reference sequence). V lost 4 bases and J 5 bases, leaving 5 bases between the germline ends. This rearrangement joins TRBV3-1 (or the pseudogene TRBV3-2) to TRBJ2-2; no clear D. Sequenced: blood. The TCR sequence derives from a woman aged 25 to 39 in good health. The CDR3 DNA follows: TGTGCCAGCAGCCCCTGGACCGGGGAGCTGTTTTTT. It translates to CASSPWTGELFF.